The clone carrying this T cell receptor (beta chain) was picked up a small number of times. The antigen is undetermined. Deletions cut 1 base from V and 11 bases from J, with 24 bases between. The CDR3 sequence is 16 residues long. Per germline, CDR1 SGHRS and CDR2 YFSETQ. The sample is drawn from a study of T cell repertoires in cytomegalovirus infection. For the study at large: Based on public TCR beta signatures, there were indications of CMV infection and of a matching HLA type.

TCRdb analysed the reads with MiXCR anew, one entry per CDR3 protein. This table holds some 400,000 distinct CDR3 sequences, approximately 31% found once. General study points: Cumulated frequencies of public TCR beta families served to identify carriers of CMV plus the relevant HLA. Clonotype analysis showed dominance of the ex vivo response by HLA-C-restricted CMV-specific TCR beta clonotypes.

Sequenced sample: PBMCs. The chain is built from TRBV5-1 and TRBJ1-1; no definite D call. The receptor was isolated from a human donor in good health (CMV status not recorded). Some clones in this sample may be carry-over from other donors' samples. CDR3 amino acids: CASSLTAGNLNNVAFF. The CDR3 coding sequence is TGCGCCAGCAGCTTGACAGCCGGGAATCTAAATAATGTGGCTTTCTTT.